A single sample gave rise to the 13 T cell receptor beta chains below, sequenced in a study of blood T cell repertoires in COVID-19 (dated by TCRdb to 2020 to 2021). Library preparation was by the immunoSEQ multiplex PCR assay. TCRdb mirrors the immuneACCESS table, restricted to in-frame sequences. Some clones are absent from its copies; in checked studies, under half trace to an unresolved V gene, and the reason for the others is unknown. The table for this sample lists around 200,000 clones; around 90% of them were counted only once. Clones ranked in the top ten supply 6.5% to 8.5% of the sample. Sample: peripheral blood. The receptors were gathered from a man aged 40-49 years with acute or convalescent COVID-19.

The rearrangement links TRBV5-1 to TRBJ2-5, with 8 bases lining up with TRBD1. Trimming cost V 3 bases and J 3 bases; bases outside gene matches: 7. Germline values: CDR1 SGHRS, CDR2 YFSETQ. The CDR3 spans 15 residues. CDR3 DNA: TGCGCCAGCAGCTCAGGACAGGGTATAGAAGAGACCCAGTACTTC. Translating gives CASSSGQGIEETQYF.

This chain joins TRBV4-1 and TRBJ2-3; the match to TRBD2 covers 8 bases. Trimming removed 0 bases from V and 1 base from J; junction bases left unmatched: 3. Germline CDR1 MGHRA, CDR2 YSYEKL. The CDR3 is 16 residues long. CDR3 in DNA: TGCGCCAGCAGCCAAGAAGGGGGACTAGGCACAGATACGCAGTATTTT. Amino acid sequence: CASSQEGGLGTDTQYF.

Written as DNA, the CDR3 is TGCGCCAGCAGCCCGGTTTTGGGGGGAGAGACCCAGTACTTC. It translates to CASSPVLGGETQYF. The gene calls are TRBV5-1 and TRBJ2-5; tentatively, D is TRBD2 (6 bases). Per the germline V gene, CDR1 is SGHRS and CDR2 is YFSETQ. This CDR3 comprises 14 residues. V was pared by 4 bases and J by 4 bases, with 14 bases between.

This chain uses TRBV9 with TRBJ2-3; the match to TRBD2 covers 12 bases. V gave up 1 base and J gave up 7 bases; unmatched junction bases: 10. Germline values: CDR1 SGDLS, CDR2 YYNGEE. This CDR3 is 17 amino acids long. CDR3 amino acids: CASSVLAGGPHRHTQYF. The CDR3 coding sequence is TGTGCCAGCAGCGTACTAGCGGGGGGGCCGCATCGACATACGCAGTATTTT.

The chain is built from TRBV29-1 and TRBJ2-2, with D perhaps matching TRBD1 (6 bases). The V gene lost 5 bases and the J gene lost 1 base, with 8 bases spanning the gap. From germline, CDR1 is SQVTM and CDR2 ANQGSEA. The CDR3 consists of 13 residues. CDR3 region: CSVSTGNTGELFF. CDR3 nucleotides: TGCAGCGTTTCGACAGGGAACACCGGGGAGCTGTTTTTT.

The chain has TRBV2 and TRBJ2-7; no clear D gene. Germline V gives CDR1 SNHLY, CDR2 FYNNEI. The CDR3 is 12 residues long. V was shortened by 6 bases and J by 0 bases, with 6 bases between the two germline ends. The CDR3 sequence is CASSGASYEQYF. The DNA of the CDR3 is TGTGCCAGCAGCGGAGCCTCCTACGAGCAGTACTTC.

The chain recombines TRBV27 with TRBJ2-7, with TRBD1 matching 7 bases. Germline assignment: CDR1 MNHEY and CDR2 SMNVEV (reference sequence). CDR3 size: 14 residues. V lost 5 bases to trimming and J lost 5 bases; unmatched junction nucleotides: 9. CDR3 bases: TGTGCCAGCAGTCCCGCGACAGGGAGAGACGAGCAGTACTTC. This translates into CASSPATGRDEQYF.

V is TRBV6-5 and J is TRBJ1-1; 7 bases match TRBD1. The CDR3 has 14 residues. The V and J ends lost 6 bases and 6 bases, in that order; junction bases with no gene match: 10. Germline-derived CDR1 and CDR2 are MNHEY and SVGAGI. The CDR3 nucleotides are TGTGCCAGCAGCCAGAGGGGGCTTATTGCTGAAGCTTTCTTT. This codes for CASSQRGLIAEAFF.

The gene calls are TRBV7-8 and TRBJ2-2, with a tentative D call TRBD1 (5 bases). The germline CDR1 and CDR2 sequences are SGHVS and FQNEAQ. Trimming cost V 5 bases and J 1 base, with 14 bases left between them. The CDR3 sequence is 16 residues long. The CDR3 reads CASSPDSPVNTGELFF. Written as DNA, the CDR3 is TGTGCCAGCAGCCCTGACAGTCCGGTGAACACCGGGGAGCTGTTTTTT.

The V gene is TRBV5-1, the J gene TRBJ1-2; unclear D gene. V lost 4 bases and J 3 bases, leaving 19 bases between the germline ends. CDR1 and CDR2 from the germline V gene are SGHRS and YFSETQ. The CDR3 length is 16 residues. As DNA, the CDR3 is TGCGCCAGCAGCCCCAAGGGAGTTAGGGCGGACTATGGCTACACCTTC. Encoded protein: CASSPKGVRADYGYTF.

V is TRBV5-1 and J is TRBJ2-1; D might be TRBD2 (6 bases). The V gene lost 4 bases and the J gene lost 7 bases, with 18 bases spanning the gap. The length of the CDR3 is 15 residues. The germline V gene has CDR1 SGHRS and CDR2 YFSETQ. The CDR3 DNA reads TGCGCCAGCAGCGGAGACACGGGGAGGTGGAATGAGCAGTTCTTC. Translating gives CASSGDTGRWNEQFF.

The chain carries TRBV5-6 and TRBJ2-7, with 11 nucleotides matching TRBD1. CDR3 length: 14 amino acids. The germline V gene encodes CDR1 SGHDT and CDR2 YYEEEE. J lost 6 bases, V lost 3 bases, and 5 bases had no gene match. CDR3 sequence reads: CASSYGQGAGEQYF. CDR3 in DNA: TGTGCCAGCAGCTACGGACAGGGGGCGGGCGAGCAGTACTTC.

This chain links TRBV6-2 or TRBV6-3 with TRBJ1-1, with 8 bases identical to TRBD1. This CDR3 has 14 amino acids. Germline V gene lookup returns CDR1 MNHEY and CDR2 SVGEGT. V lost 2 bases and J lost 7; bases outside the gene matches: 6. The CDR3 DNA follows: TGTGCCAGCAGTTACCCCCGGGACAGGAGTGAAGCTTTCTTT. Translated, it gives CASSYPRDRSEAFF.